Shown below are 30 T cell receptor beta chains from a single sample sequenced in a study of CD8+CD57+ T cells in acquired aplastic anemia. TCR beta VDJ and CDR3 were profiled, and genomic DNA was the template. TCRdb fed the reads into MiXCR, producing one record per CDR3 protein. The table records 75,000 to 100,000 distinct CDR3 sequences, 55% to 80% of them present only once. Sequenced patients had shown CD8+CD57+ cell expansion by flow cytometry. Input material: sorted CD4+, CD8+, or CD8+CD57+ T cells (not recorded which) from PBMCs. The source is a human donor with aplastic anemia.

The CDR3 DNA follows: TGTGCCAGCTACAGGTCTGGGGCAGGGAGTCAGCCCCAGCATTTT. The encoded protein is CASYRSGAGSQPQHF. This chain connects TRBV10-3 to TRBJ1-5, with D perhaps TRBD1 (5 bases). The CDR3 loop spans 15 amino acids. The germline CDR1 and CDR2 sequences are ENHRY and SYGVKD. V lost 10 bases to trimming and J lost 6 bases, with 22 bases between them.

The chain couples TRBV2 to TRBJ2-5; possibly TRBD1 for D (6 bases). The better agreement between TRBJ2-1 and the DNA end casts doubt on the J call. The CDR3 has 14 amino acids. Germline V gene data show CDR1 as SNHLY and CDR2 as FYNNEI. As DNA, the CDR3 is TGTGCCAGCAGGCCAGGGGCAGGTAGACAGGAGCAGTTCTTC. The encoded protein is CASRPGAGRQEQFF.

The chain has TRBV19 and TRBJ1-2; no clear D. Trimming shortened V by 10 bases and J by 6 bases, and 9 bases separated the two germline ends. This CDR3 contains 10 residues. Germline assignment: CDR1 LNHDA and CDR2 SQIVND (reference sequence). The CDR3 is CATREDGYTF. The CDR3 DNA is TGTGCCACTCGGGAGGATGGCTACACCTTC.

The CDR3 sequence is CASSIAYRDYTF. The CDR3 coding sequence is TGTGCCAGTAGTATAGCTTACAGGGACTACACCTTC. The chain combines TRBV19 with TRBJ1-2; D is perhaps TRBD1 (6 bases). The CDR3 loop spans 12 amino acids. V lost 1 base to trimming and J lost 10 bases, with 10 bases between them. Per the germline V gene, CDR1 is LNHDA and CDR2 is SQIVND (reference sequence).

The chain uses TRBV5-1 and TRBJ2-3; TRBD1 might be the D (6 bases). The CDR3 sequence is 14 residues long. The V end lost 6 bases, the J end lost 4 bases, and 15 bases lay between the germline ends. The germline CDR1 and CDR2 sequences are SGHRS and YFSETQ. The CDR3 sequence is CASTVQGSADTQYF. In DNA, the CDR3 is TGCGCCAGCACCGTACAGGGAAGCGCAGATACGCAGTATTTT.

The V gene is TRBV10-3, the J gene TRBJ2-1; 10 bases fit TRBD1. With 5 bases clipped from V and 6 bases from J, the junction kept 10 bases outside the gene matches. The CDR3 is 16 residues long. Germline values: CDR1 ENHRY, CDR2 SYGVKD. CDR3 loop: CAISSVPGTGANEQFF. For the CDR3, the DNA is TGTGCCATCAGTTCCGTACCCGGGACAGGGGCCAATGAGCAGTTCTTC.

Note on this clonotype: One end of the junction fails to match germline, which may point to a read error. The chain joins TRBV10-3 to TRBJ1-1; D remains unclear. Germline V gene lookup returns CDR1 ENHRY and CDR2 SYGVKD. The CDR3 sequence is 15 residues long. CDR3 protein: CAISDESLAAGYGCF. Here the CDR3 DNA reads TGTGCCATCAGTGATGAGTCCCTCGCAGCCGGATATGGGTGCTTT.

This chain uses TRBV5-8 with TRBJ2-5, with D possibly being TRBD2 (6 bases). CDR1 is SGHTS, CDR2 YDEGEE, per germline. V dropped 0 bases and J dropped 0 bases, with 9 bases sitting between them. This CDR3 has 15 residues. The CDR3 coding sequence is TGTGCCAGCAGCTTGGGGAGCGGGTACCAAGAGACCCAGTACTTC. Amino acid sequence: CASSLGSGYQETQYF. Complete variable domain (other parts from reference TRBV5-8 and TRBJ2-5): EAGVTQSPTHLIKTRGQQATLRCSPISGHTSVYWYQQALGLGLQFLLWYDEGEERNRGNFPPRFSGRQFPNYSSELNVNALELEDSALYLCASSLGSGYQETQYFGPGTRLLVL.

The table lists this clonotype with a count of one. In DNA form, the CDR3 reads TGTGCCAGCAGTAAGGTCCCTAGCGGGAGTAAGGAGCAGTACTTC. This gives the protein CASSKVPSGSKEQYF. The chain recombines TRBV7-9 with TRBJ2-7, with 10 bases aligning to TRBD2. V was clipped by 6 bases and J by 7 bases; unmatched bases: 12. The CDR3 length is 15 residues. Germline V gene lookup returns CDR1 SEHNR and CDR2 FQNEAQ (reference sequence).

CDR3 sequence: CASMDIPGVGSPLHF. CDR3 bases: TGTGCCAGCATGGATATACCGGGTGTCGGTTCACCCCTCCACTTT. The rearrangement links TRBV5-4 to TRBJ1-6; no definite D call. V was pared by 6 bases and J by 9 bases, with 19 bases between. CDR3 size: 15 residues. Germline CDR1 is SGHNT and CDR2 is YYREEE (reference sequence).

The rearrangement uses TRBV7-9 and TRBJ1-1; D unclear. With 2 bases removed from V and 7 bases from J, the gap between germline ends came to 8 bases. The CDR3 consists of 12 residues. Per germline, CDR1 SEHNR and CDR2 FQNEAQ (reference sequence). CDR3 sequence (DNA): TGTGCCAGCAGCTTAATACAGCTTGAAGCTTTCTTT. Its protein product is CASSLIQLEAFF. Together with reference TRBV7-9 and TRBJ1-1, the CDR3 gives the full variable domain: DTGVSQNPRHKITKRGQNVTFRCDPISEHNRLYWYRQTLGQGPEFLTYFQNEAQLEKSRLLSDRFSAERPKGSFSTLEIQRTEQGDSAMYLCASSLIQLEAFFGQGTRLTVV.

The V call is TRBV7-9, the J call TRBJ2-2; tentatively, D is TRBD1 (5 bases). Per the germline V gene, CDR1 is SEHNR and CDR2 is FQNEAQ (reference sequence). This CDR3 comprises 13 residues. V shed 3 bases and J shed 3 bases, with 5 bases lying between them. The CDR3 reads CASSFRDTGELFF. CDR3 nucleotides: TGTGCCAGCAGCTTCAGGGACACCGGGGAGCTGTTTTTT. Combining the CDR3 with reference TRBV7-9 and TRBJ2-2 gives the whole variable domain DTGVSQNPRHKITKRGQNVTFRCDPISEHNRLYWYRQTLGQGPEFLTYFQNEAQLEKSRLLSDRFSAERPKGSFSTLEIQRTEQGDSAMYLCASSFRDTGELFFGEGSRLTVL.

CDR3 sequence reads: CASSPGYTEAFF. In DNA, the CDR3 is TGTGCCAGCAGCCCCGGGTACACTGAAGCTTTCTTT. The chain carries TRBV9 and TRBJ1-1; D ambiguous. Between the trimmed V and J ends, which lost 4 bases and 3 bases, there was a span of 7 bases. Germline lookup yields CDR1 SGDLS and CDR2 YYNGEE. This CDR3 has 12 amino acids.

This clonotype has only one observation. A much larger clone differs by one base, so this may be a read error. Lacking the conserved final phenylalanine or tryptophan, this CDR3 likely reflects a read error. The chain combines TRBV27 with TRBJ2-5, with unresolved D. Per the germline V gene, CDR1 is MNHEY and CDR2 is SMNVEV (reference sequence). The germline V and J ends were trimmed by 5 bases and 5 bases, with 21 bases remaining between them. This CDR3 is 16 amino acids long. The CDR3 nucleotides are TGTGCCAGCAGTCCGAACCCGGGCCTTACCCACGAGACCCAGTACTCC. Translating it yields CASSPNPGLTHETQYS.

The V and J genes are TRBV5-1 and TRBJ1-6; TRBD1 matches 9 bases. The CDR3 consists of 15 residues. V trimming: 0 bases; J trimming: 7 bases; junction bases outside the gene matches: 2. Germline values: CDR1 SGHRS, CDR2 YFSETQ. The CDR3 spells CASSLAGQGNSPLHF. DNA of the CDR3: TGCGCCAGCAGCTTGGCTGGACAGGGGAATTCACCCCTCCACTTT.

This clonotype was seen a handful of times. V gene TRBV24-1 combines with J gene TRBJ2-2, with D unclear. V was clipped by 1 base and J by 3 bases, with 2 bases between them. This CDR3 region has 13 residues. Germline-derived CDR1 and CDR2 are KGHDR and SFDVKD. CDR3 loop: CATSDLDTGELFF. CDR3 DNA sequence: TGTGCCACCAGTGATTTAGACACCGGGGAGCTGTTTTTT.

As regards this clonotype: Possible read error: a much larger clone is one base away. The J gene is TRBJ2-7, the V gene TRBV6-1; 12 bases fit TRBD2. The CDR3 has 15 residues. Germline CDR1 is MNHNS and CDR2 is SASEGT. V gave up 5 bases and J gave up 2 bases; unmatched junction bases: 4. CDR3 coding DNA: TGTGCCAGCAGTATGGGACTAGCGGGCGCCTACGAGCAGTACTTC. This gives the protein CASSMGLAGAYEQYF.

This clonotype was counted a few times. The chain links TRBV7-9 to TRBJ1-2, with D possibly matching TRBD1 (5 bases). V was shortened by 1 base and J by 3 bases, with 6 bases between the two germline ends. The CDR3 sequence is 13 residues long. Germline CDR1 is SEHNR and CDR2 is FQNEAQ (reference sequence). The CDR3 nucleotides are TGTGCCAGCAGCTTAGGCAGGGACTATGGCTACACCTTC. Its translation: CASSLGRDYGYTF.

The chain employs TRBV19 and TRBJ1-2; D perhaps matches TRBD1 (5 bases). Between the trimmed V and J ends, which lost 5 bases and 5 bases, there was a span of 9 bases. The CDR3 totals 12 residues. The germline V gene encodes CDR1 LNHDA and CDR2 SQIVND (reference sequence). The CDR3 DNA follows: TGTGCCAGTAGTGCCGCAGGGTATGGCTACACCTTC. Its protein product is CASSAAGYGYTF.

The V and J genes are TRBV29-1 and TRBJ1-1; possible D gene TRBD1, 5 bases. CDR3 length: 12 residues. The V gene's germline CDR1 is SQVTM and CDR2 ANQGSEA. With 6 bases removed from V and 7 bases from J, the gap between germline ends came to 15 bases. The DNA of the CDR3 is TGCAGCGTGACCAGGGTGGGGTATGAAGCTTTCTTT. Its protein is CSVTRVGYEAFF.

CDR3 sequence (DNA): TGTGCCAGCAGTGAATACTTGAGTGGGAGGGAGCAGTTCTTC. This translates into CASSEYLSGREQFF. The chain employs TRBV2 and TRBJ2-1, with D maybe TRBD2 (6 bases). This CDR3 spans 14 amino acids. Germline CDR1 is SNHLY and CDR2 is FYNNEI. V was trimmed by 2 bases and J by 10 bases, leaving 15 bases between them.

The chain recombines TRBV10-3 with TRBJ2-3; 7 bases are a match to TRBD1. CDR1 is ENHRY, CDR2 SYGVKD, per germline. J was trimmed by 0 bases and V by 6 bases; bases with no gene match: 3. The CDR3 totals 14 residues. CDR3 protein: CAISDRESTDTQYF. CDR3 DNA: TGTGCCATCAGCGACAGGGAGAGCACAGATACGCAGTATTTT.

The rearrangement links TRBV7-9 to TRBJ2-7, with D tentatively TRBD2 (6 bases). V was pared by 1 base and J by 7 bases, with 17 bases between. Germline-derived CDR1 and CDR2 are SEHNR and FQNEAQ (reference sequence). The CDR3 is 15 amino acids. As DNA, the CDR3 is TGTGCCAGCAGCTTAGGGGCTAGCGCCCGGGGGGAGCAGTACTTC. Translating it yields CASSLGASARGEQYF.

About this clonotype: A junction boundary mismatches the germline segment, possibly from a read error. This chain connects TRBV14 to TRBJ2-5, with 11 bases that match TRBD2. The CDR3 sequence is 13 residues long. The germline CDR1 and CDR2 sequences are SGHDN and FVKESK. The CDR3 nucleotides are TGTGCCAGCAGCCAATCACCCGGGGGACTAGCGGCCTTC. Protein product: CASSQSPGGLAAF.

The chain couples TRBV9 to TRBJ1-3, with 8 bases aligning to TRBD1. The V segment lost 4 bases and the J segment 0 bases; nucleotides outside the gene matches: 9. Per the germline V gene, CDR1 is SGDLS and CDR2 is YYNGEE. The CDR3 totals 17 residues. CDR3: CASSIGQGYSSGNTIYF. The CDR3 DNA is TGTGCCAGCAGCATCGGACAGGGATATAGCTCTGGAAACACCATATATTTT. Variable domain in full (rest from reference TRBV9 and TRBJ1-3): DSGVTQTPKHLITATGQRVTLRCSPRSGDLSVYWYQQSLDQGLQFLIQYYNGEERAKGNILERFSAQQFPDLHSELNLSSLELGDSALYFCASSIGQGYSSGNTIYFGEGSWLTVV.

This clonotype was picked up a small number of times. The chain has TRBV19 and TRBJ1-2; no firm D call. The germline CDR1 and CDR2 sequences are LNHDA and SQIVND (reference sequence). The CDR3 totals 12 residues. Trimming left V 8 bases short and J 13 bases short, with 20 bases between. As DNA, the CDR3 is TGTGCCAGTGCCGTGCGTGGGATAAGCCCCACCTTC. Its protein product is CASAVRGISPTF.

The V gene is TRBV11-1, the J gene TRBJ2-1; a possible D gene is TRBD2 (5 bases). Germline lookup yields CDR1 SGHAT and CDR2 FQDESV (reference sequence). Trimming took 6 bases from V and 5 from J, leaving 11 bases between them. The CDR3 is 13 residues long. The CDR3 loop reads CASSRGSHNEQFF. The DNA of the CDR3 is TGTGCCAGCAGTCGAGGGAGTCACAATGAGCAGTTCTTC.

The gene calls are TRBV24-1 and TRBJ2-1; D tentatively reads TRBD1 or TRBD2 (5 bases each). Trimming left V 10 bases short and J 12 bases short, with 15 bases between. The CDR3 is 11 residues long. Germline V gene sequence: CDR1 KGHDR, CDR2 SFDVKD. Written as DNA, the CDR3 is TGTGCCACGGCAATGGGGGATCTGCAGTTCTTC. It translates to CATAMGDLQFF.

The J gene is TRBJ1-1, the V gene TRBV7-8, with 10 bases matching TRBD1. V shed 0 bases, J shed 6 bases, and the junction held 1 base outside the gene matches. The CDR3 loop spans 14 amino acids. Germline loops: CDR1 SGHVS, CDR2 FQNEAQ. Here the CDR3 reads CASSLAGTGAEAFF. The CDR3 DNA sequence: TGTGCCAGCAGCTTAGCCGGGACAGGGGCTGAAGCTTTCTTT.

CDR3 protein: CASSSLTPYEQYF. CDR3 DNA: TGCGCCAGCAGCTCTCTGACCCCCTACGAGCAGTACTTC. The gene calls are TRBV5-1 and TRBJ2-7; D unclear. The V gene lost 3 bases and the J gene lost 2 bases, with 9 bases spanning the gap. Germline V gene data show CDR1 as SGHRS and CDR2 as YFSETQ. The CDR3 loop spans 13 amino acids.